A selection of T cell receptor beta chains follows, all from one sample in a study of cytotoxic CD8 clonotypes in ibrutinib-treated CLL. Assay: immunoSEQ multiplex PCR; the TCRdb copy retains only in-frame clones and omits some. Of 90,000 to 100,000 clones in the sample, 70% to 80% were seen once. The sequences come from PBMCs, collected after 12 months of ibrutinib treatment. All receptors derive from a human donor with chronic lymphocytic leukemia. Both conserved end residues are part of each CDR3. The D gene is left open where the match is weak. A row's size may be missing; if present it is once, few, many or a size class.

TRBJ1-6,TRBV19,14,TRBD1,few,CASRGGPTNSPLHF,TGTGCCAGTCGAGGGGGCCCTACTAATTCACCCCTCCACTTT
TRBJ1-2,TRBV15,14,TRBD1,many,CATSRDRGLYGYTF,TGTGCCACCAGCAGAGATAGGGGGCTATATGGCTACACCTTC
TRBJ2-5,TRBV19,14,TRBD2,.,CASSITSGGETQYF,TGTGCCAGTAGTATAACTAGCGGGGGTGAGACCCAGTACTTC
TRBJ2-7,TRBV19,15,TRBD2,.,CASSSSGGPIYEQYF,TGTGCCAGTAGTTCGAGCGGGGGCCCAATCTACGAGCAGTACTTC
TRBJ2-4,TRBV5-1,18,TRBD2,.,CASSLGLAGVLAKNIQYF,TGCGCCAGCAGCTTGGGACTAGCGGGTGTGCTAGCCAAAAACATTCAGTACTTC
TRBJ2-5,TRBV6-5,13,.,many,CASSYGDRETQYF,TGTGCCAGCAGTTACGGGGATAGGGAGACCCAGTACTTC
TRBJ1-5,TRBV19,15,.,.,CASSIKGSSNQPQHF,TGTGCCAGTAGTATTAAGGGGTCGAGTAATCAGCCCCAGCATTTT
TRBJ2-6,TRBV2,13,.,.,CASRVSGANVLTF,TGTGCCAGCAGGGTCTCTGGGGCCAACGTCCTGACTTTC
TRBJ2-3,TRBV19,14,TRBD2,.,CATRTSGGTDTQYF,TGTGCTACCCGGACTAGCGGGGGGACAGATACGCAGTATTTT
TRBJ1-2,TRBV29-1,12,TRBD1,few,CSVVQGDSGYTF,TGCAGCGTTGTACAGGGGGATAGTGGCTACACCTTC
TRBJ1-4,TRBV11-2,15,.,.,CASSKPRCTNEKLFF,TGTGCCAGCAGCAAACCGAGGTGCACTAATGAAAAACTGTTTTTT
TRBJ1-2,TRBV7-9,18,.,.,CASSSEWILGQQNYGYTF,TGTGCCAGCAGCTCGGAATGGATTTTAGGGCAGCAGAACTATGGCTACACCTTC
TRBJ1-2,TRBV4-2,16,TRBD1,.,CASSQNQGGANYGYTF,TGTGCCAGCAGCCAAAACCAGGGGGGAGCTAACTATGGCTACACCTTC
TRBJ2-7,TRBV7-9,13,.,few,CASSFGTAYEQYF,TGTGCCAGCAGCTTCGGGACTGCCTACGAGCAGTACTTC
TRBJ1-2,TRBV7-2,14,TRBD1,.,CASSPEGAGYGYTF,TGTGCCAGCAGCCCAGAGGGGGCAGGCTATGGCTACACCTTC
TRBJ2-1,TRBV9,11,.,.,CASSVQGEQFF,TGTGCCAGCAGCGTACAGGGTGAGCAGTTCTTC
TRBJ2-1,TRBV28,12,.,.,CAAVASYNEQFF,TGTGCCGCCGTCGCATCCTACAATGAGCAGTTCTTC
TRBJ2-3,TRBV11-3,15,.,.,CASSLDQTRTDTQYF,TGTGCCAGCAGCCTAGACCAGACACGGACAGATACGCAGTATTTT
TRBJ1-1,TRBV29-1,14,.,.,CSVEGWQGGTEAFF,TGCAGCGTTGAAGGTTGGCAGGGAGGTACTGAAGCTTTCTTT
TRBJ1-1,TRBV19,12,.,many,CASKMGGAEAFF,TGTGCCAGTAAAATGGGAGGGGCTGAAGCTTTCTTT
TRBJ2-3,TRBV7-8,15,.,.,CASSNLQAGTDTQYF,TGTGCCAGCAGCAACCTCCAAGCGGGCACAGATACGCAGTATTTT
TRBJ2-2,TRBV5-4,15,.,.,CASSLAQQRTGELFF,TGTGCCAGCAGCTTGGCCCAACAGCGGACCGGGGAGCTGTTTTTT
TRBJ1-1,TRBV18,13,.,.,CASSPTAAVEAFF,TGTGCCAGCTCACCAACGGCGGCAGTTGAAGCTTTCTTT
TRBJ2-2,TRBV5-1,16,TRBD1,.,CASSLEGAPDTGELFF,TGCGCCAGCAGCTTGGAGGGGGCCCCGGACACCGGGGAGCTGTTTTTT
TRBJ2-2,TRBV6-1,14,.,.,CASSEFVGAGELFF,TGTGCCAGCAGTGAATTCGTGGGGGCCGGGGAGCTGTTTTTT
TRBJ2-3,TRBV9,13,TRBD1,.,CAGGTGNTDTQYF,TGTGCCGGGGGGACAGGGAACACAGATACGCAGTATTTT
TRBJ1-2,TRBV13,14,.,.,CASNAGTKIYGYTF,TGTGCCAGCAACGCCGGGACAAAGATCTATGGCTACACCTTC
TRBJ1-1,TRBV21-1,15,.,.,CASSKRRQGFLGAFF,TGTGCCAGCAGCAAAAGAAGACAGGGCTTCCTGGGAGCTTTCTTT
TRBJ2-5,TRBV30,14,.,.,CAWSSRAGEETQYF,TGTGCCTGGAGTTCCAGGGCTGGTGAAGAGACCCAGTACTTC
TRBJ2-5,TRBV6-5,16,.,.,CASSSLTRVWEETQYF,TGTGCCAGCAGTTCACTCACTCGAGTCTGGGAGGAGACCCAGTACTTC
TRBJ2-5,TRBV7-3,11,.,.,CASSSQETQYF,TGTGCCAGCAGCTCTCAAGAGACCCAGTACTTC
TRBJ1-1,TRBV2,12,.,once,CASTRVGTEAFF,TGTGCCAGCACCAGGGTTGGCACTGAAGCTTTCTTT
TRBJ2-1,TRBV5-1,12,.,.,CASSLVGETQFF,TGCGCCAGCAGCTTGGTGGGGGAAACGCAGTTCTTC
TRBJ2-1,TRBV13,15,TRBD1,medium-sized,CASSPGQGADNEQFF,TGTGCCAGCAGCCCGGGACAGGGGGCAGACAATGAGCAGTTCTTC
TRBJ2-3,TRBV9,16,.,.,CASSATPGLSPDTQYF,TGTGCCAGCAGCGCGACTCCCGGGCTGTCCCCAGATACGCAGTATTTT
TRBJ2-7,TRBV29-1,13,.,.,CSVGGLHPYEQYF,TGCAGCGTTGGGGGACTGCACCCCTACGAGCAGTACTTC
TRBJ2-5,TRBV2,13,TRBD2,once,CASQAGNGETQYF,TGTGCCAGTCAAGCGGGAAACGGGGAGACCCAGTACTTC
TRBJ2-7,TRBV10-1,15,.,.,CASSGPKQGGDEQYF,TGCGCCAGCAGTGGCCCTAAACAGGGCGGGGACGAGCAGTACTTC
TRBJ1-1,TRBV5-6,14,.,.,CASSAPYENTEAFF,TGTGCCAGCAGCGCCCCTTATGAGAACACTGAAGCTTTCTTT
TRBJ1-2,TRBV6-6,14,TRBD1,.,CASSFRDRDYGYTF,TGTGCCAGCAGCTTCCGGGACAGGGACTATGGCTACACCTTC
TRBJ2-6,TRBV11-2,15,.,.,CASSLSTAGANVLTF,TGTGCCAGCAGCTTATCTACAGCTGGGGCCAACGTCCTGACTTTC
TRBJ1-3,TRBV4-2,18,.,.,CASSIISPAIFSGNTIYF,TGTGCCAGCAGCATTATCTCCCCGGCCATCTTCTCTGGAAACACCATATATTTT
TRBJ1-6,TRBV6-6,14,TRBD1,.,CASSLTGNNSPLHF,TGTGCCAGCAGCCTGACAGGGAATAATTCACCCCTCCACTTT
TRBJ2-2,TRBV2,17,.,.,CASSEWPSGLNTGELFF,TGTGCCAGCAGTGAATGGCCCAGCGGGCTAAACACCGGGGAGCTGTTTTTT
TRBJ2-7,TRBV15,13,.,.,CATSRGGTYEQYF,TGTGCCACCAGCAGAGGGGGGACCTACGAGCAGTACTTC
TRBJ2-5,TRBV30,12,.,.,CAWGPQTETQYF,TGTGCCTGGGGGCCCCAGACGGAGACCCAGTACTTC
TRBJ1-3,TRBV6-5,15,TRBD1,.,CASSSTGGSGNTIYF,TGTGCCAGCAGCTCCACAGGGGGGTCTGGAAACACCATATATTTT
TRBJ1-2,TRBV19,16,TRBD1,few,CASSIRGQGANYGYTF,TGTGCCAGTAGTATCCGGGGACAGGGGGCGAACTATGGCTACACCTTC
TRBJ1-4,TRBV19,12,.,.,CASSVSNEKLFF,TGTGCCAGTAGTGTCAGTAATGAAAAACTGTTTTTT
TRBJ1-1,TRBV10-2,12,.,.,CASGGINTEAFF,TGCGCCAGCGGCGGGATTAACACTGAAGCTTTCTTT
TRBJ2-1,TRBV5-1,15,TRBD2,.,CASSFMSGGAGEQFF,TGCGCCAGCAGCTTTATGAGCGGGGGGGCTGGTGAGCAGTTCTTC
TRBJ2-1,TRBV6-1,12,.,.,CASSERGYEQFF,TGTGCCAGCAGTGAACGAGGGTACGAGCAGTTCTTC
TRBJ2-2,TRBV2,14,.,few,CASSVRKNTGELFF,TGTGCCAGCAGTGTCCGCAAGAACACCGGGGAGCTGTTTTTT